Each of the 13 T cell receptor beta chains below was sequenced from the same sample in a study of blood T cell repertoires in COVID-19. Only in-frame clones appear in the TCRdb table, and some are missing; sequencing was by immunoSEQ multiplex PCR. The repertoire holds around 700,000 clones, just under 90% seen once, with roughly 0.26% in the top ten. The specimen sequenced was peripheral blood. These receptors came from a woman between 18 and 29 years old with acute or convalescent COVID-19.

This clone was observed a single time. This chain uses TRBV2 with TRBJ1-6; D remains ambiguous. The CDR3 totals 15 residues. V lost 2 bases to trimming and J lost 7 bases, with 12 bases between them. Germline CDR1 is SNHLY and CDR2 is FYNNEI. The CDR3 bases are TGTGCCAGCAGTGAATCCCTCAGAGGCAATTCACCCCTCCACTTT. Encoded protein: CASSESLRGNSPLHF. The full variable domain, rest sourced from reference TRBV2 and TRBJ1-6, is EPEVTQTPSHQVTQMGQEVILRCVPISNHLYFYWYRQILGQKVEFLVSFYNNEISEKSEIFDDQFSVERPDGSNFTLKIRSTKLEDSAMYFCASSESLRGNSPLHFGNGTRLTVT.

The chain joins TRBV5-1 to TRBJ2-1; 12 nucleotides agree with TRBD1. The V gene end was trimmed by 1 base and the J gene end by 8 bases; junction bases not matched to a gene: 7. Germline CDR1 SGHRS, CDR2 YFSETQ. This CDR3 spans 16 amino acids. The CDR3 nucleotides read TGCGCCAGCAGCTTGCGCGGGACAGGGGGCATGGATGAGCAGTTCTTC. Its protein is CASSLRGTGGMDEQFF.

CDR3 sequence: CASSQELAGGPDEQFF. The CDR3 DNA sequence: TGCGCCAGCAGCCAAGAACTAGCGGGGGGGCCTGATGAGCAGTTCTTC. This chain connects TRBV4-3 to TRBJ2-1; 13 bases align to TRBD2. Germline V gene sequence: CDR1 LGHNA, CDR2 YSLEER. CDR3 length: 16 residues. Losses at the gene ends were 0 bases for V and 8 bases for J; bases not matched to a gene: 4.

The chain carries TRBV4-1 and TRBJ2-3; tentative D call: TRBD2 (6 bases). V was shortened by 0 bases and J by 4 bases, with 11 bases between the two germline ends. Germline V gene lookup returns CDR1 MGHRA and CDR2 YSYEKL. This CDR3 comprises 15 residues. This CDR3 reads CASSQENPSADTQYF. The CDR3 region has the DNA TGCGCCAGCAGCCAAGAGAACCCTAGCGCAGATACGCAGTATTTT.

The chain has TRBV6-5 and TRBJ1-4; 8 nucleotides match TRBD1. After removal of 4 bases from V and 7 bases from J, the junction contained 5 bases not matched to a gene. In germline, CDR1 is MNHEY, CDR2 SVGAGI. The CDR3 length is 14 residues. Here the CDR3 reads CASSFRTGREKLFF. The CDR3 region has the DNA TGTGCCAGCAGTTTCCGGACAGGGCGTGAAAAACTGTTTTTT.

The rearrangement links TRBV2 to TRBJ1-2; TRBD1 matches at 9 bases. The CDR3 is 11 residues long. V trimming: 10 bases; J trimming: 4 bases; junction bases outside the gene matches: 1. The germline V gene encodes CDR1 SNHLY and CDR2 FYNNEI. The chain's CDR3 is CAKTGGYGYTF. As DNA, the CDR3 is TGTGCCAAGACAGGGGGCTATGGCTACACCTTC.

This chain connects TRBV6-1 to TRBJ1-3; unclear D gene. The CDR3 extends over 15 amino acids. Germline values: CDR1 MNHNS, CDR2 SASEGT. V lost 3 bases and J 0 bases, leaving 9 bases between the germline ends. This CDR3 reads CASSDPGNSGNTIYF. The DNA for the CDR3 is TGTGCCAGCAGTGACCCGGGTAACTCTGGAAACACCATATATTTT.

The chain combines TRBV6-6 with TRBJ2-3; the match to TRBD1 covers 9 bases. After removal of 5 bases from V and 3 bases from J, the junction contained 6 bases not matched to a gene. The CDR3 spans 15 residues. Germline lookup yields CDR1 MNHNY and CDR2 SVGAGI (reference sequence). Written as DNA, the CDR3 is TGTGCCAGCAGTCAAAGGACAGGGGAAACAGATACGCAGTATTTT. Encoded protein: CASSQRTGETDTQYF.

The chain employs TRBV12-3 or TRBV12-4 and TRBJ1-3, with D uncertain. This CDR3 has 12 residues. Trimming removed 4 bases at V and 5 bases at J, with 6 bases between. The CDR3 DNA is TGTGCCAGCAGTTCCGCTAGAAACACCATATATTTT. Translating it yields CASSSARNTIYF.

This clone has just a few counts. J is TRBJ1-2 and V is TRBV18; D is ambiguous. Germline CDR1 KGHSH, CDR2 LQKENI. This CDR3 region has 13 residues. With 0 bases removed from V and 3 bases from J, the gap between germline ends came to 5 bases. The CDR3 sequence: CASSPPNYYGYTF. The CDR3 nucleotides read TGTGCCAGCTCACCACCCAATTACTATGGCTACACCTTC. The full variable domain, rest sourced from reference TRBV18 and TRBJ1-2, is NAGVMQNPRHLVRRRGQEARLRCSPMKGHSHVYWYRQLPEEGLKFMVYLQKENIIDESGMPKERFSAEFPKEGPSILRIQQVVRGDSAAYFCASSPPNYYGYTFGSGTRLTVV.

The genes are TRBV30 and TRBJ1-1; 7 bases agree with TRBD1. The CDR3 loop spans 14 amino acids. The ends lost 3 bases at V and 0 bases at J; junction bases unmatched: 4. Germline V CDR1 and CDR2: GTSNPN, SVGIG (reference sequence). In DNA form, the CDR3 reads TGTGCCTGGAGGGGGGACAGAATGAACACTGAAGCTTTCTTT. Translating gives CAWRGDRMNTEAFF.

This sequence joins TRBV13 and TRBJ2-7; the match to TRBD2 covers 8 bases. Germline V CDR1 and CDR2: PRHDT, FYEKMQ (reference sequence). This CDR3 spans 15 amino acids. V was pared by 7 bases and J by 0 bases, with 8 bases of the junction left unmatched. Written as DNA, the CDR3 is TGTGCCAGCACCCCCTTAGCGGGGCGCTCCTACGAGCAGTACTTC. Translation: CASTPLAGRSYEQYF.

The chain links TRBV5-1 to TRBJ2-1, with TRBD2 matching 9 bases. The V gene's germline CDR1 is SGHRS and CDR2 YFSETQ. J gave up 9 bases and V 5 bases, and 6 bases lay outside the gene matches. The CDR3 covers 13 residues. The CDR3, as DNA: TGCGCCAGCAGTTTCAATAGCGGGGGTGAGCAGTTCTTC. Protein: CASSFNSGGEQFF.